The T cell receptor (beta chain) described here comes from a study of T-cell reconstitution after alpha-beta-depleted transplantation in children listed by TCRdb under 2016. For the wider study: Using TCR repertoire profiling, the study quantitatively followed how T-cell immune reconstitution unfolded in children after TCRalphabeta/CD19-depleted allogeneic hematopoietic cell transplantation.

General study outcomes and caveats: The apparently early recovery of alphabetaT-cell counts about two months after transplant reportedly depended on only several hundred rapidly expanded clones that came from non-depleted graft cells. Over the following months the frequencies of hyperexpanded clones went down, and after one year T-cell counts and TCRbeta diversity were mostly credited to newly produced T cells. In some patients, high TCRbeta diversity at day 60 was attributed to recipient T cells and intrathymic progenitors that had survived conditioning.

This specimen's treatment or condition label, interpreted: allogeneic hematopoietic cell transplantation with graft depleted of TCRalphabeta T cells and CD19 B cells. The children who served as transplant recipients had been given grafts of TCRalphabeta/CD19-depleted allogeneic hematopoietic cells. Receptor libraries were prepared by PCR. The instrument was an Illumina HiSeq 2500. To normalize quantification of the TCRbeta repertoire, the TCR libraries were built with molecular barcoding that relied on unique molecular identifiers. TCRdb reworked the public reads: Q25 trimming with fastp, MiXCR clone assembly, productive beta chains retained. Identical CDR3 protein sequences are pooled into one entry, listed with their most common genes and DNA. Present in this sample are 490,000 or so distinct CDR3 sequences, roughly a tenth of which were seen just once. The ten top clones hold roughly 2% of the sample.

CDR1 SNHLY and CDR2 FYNNEI are derived from the germline V gene. The CDR3 sequence holds 17 residues, the cysteine and phenylalanine included. The only DNA kept is the CDR3, 51 bases in frame from the first base. Trimming takes 5 bases from V and 0 bases from J, and the germline ends sit 17 bases apart. In its sample, this clonotype was seen many times. Its antigen remains unidentified. Nothing much larger sits one base from this clone, and base qualities are not available. The chain couples TRBV2 to TRBJ1-3; TRBD1 might be the D gene, on 5 matching bases. The clonotype comes from a child aged 2 to 10 with inherited bone marrow failure, due to receive a stem cell transplant. The source was PBMCs, collected before TCRalphabeta/CD19-depleted stem cell transplant. The sequenced DNA is TGTGCCAGCAGTCGGGACCGCTCCTGGTACTCTGGAAACACCATATATTTT. Translated, this is CASSRDRSWYSGNTIYF.